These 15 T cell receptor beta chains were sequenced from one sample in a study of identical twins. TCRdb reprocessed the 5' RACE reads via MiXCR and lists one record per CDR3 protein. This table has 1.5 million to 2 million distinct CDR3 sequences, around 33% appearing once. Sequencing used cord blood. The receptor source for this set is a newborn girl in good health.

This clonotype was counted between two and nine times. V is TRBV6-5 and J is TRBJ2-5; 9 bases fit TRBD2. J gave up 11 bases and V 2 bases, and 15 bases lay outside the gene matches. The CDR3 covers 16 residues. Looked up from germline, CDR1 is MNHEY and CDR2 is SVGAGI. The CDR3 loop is CASSYTIAGEYNEQYF. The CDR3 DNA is TGTGCCAGCAGTTACACCATAGCGGGAGAGTACAATGAGCAGTACTTC.

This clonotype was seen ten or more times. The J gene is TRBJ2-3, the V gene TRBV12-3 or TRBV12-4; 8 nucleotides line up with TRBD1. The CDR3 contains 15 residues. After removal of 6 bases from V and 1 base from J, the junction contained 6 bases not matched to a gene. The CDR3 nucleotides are TGTGCCAGCAGACCGGGACAGGAACGCACAGATACGCAGTATTTT. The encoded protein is CASRPGQERTDTQYF.

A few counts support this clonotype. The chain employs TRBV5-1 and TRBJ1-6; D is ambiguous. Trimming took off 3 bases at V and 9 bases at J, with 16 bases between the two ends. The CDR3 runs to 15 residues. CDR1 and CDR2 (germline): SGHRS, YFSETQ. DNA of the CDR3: TGCGCCAGCAGCTCTTTAGGTCTTCTTGGTTCACCCCTCCACTTT. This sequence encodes CASSSLGLLGSPLHF.

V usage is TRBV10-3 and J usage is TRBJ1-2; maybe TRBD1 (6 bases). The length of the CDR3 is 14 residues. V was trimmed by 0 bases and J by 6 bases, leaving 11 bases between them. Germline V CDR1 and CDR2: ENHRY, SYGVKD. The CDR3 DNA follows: TGTGCCATCAGTGAGTCGACGCCAGGGGATGGCTACACCTTC. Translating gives CAISESTPGDGYTF.

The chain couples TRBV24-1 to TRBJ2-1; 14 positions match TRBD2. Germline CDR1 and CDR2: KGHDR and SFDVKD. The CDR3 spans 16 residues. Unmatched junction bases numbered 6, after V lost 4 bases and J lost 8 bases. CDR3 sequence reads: CATSDQTSGRDDEQFF. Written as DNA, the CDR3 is TGTGCCACCAGTGACCAGACTAGCGGGAGGGATGATGAGCAGTTCTTC.

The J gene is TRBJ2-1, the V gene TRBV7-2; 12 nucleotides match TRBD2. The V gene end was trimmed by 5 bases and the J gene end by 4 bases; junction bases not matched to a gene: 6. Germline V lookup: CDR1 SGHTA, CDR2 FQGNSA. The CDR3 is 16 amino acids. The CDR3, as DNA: TGTGCCAGCAGCAACGGACTAGCGGGGACATACAATGAGCAGTTCTTC. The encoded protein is CASSNGLAGTYNEQFF.

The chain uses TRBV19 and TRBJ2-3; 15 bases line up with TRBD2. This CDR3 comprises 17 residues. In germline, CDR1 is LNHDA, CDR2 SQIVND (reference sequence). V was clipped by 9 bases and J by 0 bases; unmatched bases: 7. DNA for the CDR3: TGTGCCAGCCCCCCGGGACTAGCGGGGGGCAGCACAGATACGCAGTATTTT. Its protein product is CASPPGLAGGSTDTQYF.

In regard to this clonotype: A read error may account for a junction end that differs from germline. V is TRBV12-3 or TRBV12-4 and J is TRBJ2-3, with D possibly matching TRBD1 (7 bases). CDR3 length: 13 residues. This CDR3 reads CASRQGGPDTQYF. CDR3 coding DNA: TGTGCTAGCAGGCAGGGGGGCCCAGATACGCAGTATTTT.

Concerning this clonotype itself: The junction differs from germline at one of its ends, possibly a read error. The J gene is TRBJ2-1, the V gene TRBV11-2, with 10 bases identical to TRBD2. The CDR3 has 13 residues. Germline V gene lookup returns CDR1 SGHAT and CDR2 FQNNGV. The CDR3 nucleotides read TGTGCCGGCAGCCCGGGACTAGCGTGGGGGCAGTTCTTC. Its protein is CAGSPGLAWGQFF.

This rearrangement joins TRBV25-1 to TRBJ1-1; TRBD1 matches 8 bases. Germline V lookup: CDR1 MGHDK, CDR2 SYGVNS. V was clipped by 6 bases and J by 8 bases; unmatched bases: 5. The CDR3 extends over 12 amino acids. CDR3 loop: CASSRTGKEAFF. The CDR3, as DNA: TGTGCCAGCAGCCGGACAGGGAAAGAAGCTTTCTTT.

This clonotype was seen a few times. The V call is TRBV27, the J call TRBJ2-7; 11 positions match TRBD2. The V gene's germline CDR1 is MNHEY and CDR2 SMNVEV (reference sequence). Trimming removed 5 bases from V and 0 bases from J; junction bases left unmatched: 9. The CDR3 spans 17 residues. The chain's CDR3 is CASSPGTSGLFSYEQYF. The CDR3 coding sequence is TGTGCCAGCAGTCCCGGGACTAGCGGTTTATTCTCCTACGAGCAGTACTTC.

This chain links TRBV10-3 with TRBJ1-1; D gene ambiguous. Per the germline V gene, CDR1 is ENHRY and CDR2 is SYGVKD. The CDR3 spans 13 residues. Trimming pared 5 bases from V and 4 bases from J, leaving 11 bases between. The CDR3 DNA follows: TGTGCCATCAGTATCGCAGAGATCACTGAAGCTTTCTTT. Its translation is CAISIAEITEAFF.

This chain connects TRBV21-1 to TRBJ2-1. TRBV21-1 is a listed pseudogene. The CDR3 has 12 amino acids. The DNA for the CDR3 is TGTGCCAGCAGCACTGCTATGAATGAGCAGTTCTTC. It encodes CASSTAMNEQFF.

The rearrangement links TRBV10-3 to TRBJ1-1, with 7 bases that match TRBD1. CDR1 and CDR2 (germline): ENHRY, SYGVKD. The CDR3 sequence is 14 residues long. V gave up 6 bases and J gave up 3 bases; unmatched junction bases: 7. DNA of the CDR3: TGTGCCATCAGGGCAACAGGGGTGTACACTGAAGCTTTCTTT. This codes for CAIRATGVYTEAFF.

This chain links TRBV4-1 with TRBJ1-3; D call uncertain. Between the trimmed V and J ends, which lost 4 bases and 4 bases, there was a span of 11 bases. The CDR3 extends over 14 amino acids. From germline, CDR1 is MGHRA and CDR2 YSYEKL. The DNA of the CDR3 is TGCGCCAGCAGCCCACGCTCAGTAGGAAACACCATATATTTT. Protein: CASSPRSVGNTIYF.